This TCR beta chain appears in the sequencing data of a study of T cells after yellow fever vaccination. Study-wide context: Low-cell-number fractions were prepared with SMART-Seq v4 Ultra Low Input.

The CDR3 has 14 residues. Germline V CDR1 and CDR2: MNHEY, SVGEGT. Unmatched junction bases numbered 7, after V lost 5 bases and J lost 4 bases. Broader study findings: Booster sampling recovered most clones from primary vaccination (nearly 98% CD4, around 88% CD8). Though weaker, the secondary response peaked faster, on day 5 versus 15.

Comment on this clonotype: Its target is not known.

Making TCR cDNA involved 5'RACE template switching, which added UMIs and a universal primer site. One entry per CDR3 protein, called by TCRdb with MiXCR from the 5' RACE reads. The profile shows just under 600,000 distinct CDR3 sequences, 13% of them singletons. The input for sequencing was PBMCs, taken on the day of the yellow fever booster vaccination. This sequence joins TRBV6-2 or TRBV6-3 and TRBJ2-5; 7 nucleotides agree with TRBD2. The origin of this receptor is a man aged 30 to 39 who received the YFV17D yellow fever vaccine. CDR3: CASSRREGPETQYF. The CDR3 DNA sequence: TGTGCCAGCAGTCGGAGGGAGGGCCCAGAGACCCAGTACTTC.